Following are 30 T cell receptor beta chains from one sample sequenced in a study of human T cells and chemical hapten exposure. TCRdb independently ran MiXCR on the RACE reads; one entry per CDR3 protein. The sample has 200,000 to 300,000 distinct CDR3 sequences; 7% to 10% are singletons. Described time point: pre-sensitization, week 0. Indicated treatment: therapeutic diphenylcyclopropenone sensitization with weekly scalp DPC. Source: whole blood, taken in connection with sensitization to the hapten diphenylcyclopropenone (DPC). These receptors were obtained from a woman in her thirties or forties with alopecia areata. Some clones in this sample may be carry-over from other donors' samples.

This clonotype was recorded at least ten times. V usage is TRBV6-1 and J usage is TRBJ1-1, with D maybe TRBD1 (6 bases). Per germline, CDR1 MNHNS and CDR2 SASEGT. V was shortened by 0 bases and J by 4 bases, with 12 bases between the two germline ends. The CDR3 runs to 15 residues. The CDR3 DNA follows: TGTGCCAGCAGTGAAGCGTCCGTGGGGGCCACTGAAGCTTTCTTT. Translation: CASSEASVGATEAFF.

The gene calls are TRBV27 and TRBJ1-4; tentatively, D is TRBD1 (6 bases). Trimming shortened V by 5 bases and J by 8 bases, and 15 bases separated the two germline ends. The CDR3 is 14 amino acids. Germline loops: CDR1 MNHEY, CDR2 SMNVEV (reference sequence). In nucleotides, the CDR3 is TGTGCCAGCAGTCTCTGGGCCAGGGGCGAAAAACTGTTTTTT. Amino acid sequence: CASSLWARGEKLFF.

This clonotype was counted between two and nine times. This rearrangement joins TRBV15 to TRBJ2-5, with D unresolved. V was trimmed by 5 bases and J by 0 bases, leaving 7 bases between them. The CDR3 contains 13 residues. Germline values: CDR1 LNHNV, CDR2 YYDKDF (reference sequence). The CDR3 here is CATSGPYQETQYF. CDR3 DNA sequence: TGTGCCACCAGCGGACCTTACCAAGAGACCCAGTACTTC.

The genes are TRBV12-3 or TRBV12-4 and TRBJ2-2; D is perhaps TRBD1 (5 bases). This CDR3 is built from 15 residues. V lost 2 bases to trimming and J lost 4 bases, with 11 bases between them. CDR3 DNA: TGTGCCAGCAGTTTATTTGACAGTGGCACCGGGGAGCTGTTTTTT. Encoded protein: CASSLFDSGTGELFF.

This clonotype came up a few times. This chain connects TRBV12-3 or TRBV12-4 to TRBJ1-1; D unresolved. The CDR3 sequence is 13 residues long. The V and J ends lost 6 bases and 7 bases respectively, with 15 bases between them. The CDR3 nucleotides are TGTGCCAGCAGAGCAGGAGCATCGAATGAAGCTTTCTTT. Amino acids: CASRAGASNEAFF.

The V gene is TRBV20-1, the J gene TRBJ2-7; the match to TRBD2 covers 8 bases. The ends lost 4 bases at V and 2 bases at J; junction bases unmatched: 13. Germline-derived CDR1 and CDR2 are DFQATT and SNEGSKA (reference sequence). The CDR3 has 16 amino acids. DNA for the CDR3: TGCAGTGCTAACCCTAATCGACTAGCGATTCCCTACGAGCAGTACTTC. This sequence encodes CSANPNRLAIPYEQYF.

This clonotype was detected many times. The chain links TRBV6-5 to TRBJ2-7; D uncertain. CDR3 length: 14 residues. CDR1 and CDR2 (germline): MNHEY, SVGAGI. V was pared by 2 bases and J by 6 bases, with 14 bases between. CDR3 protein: CASSYVTWGGEQYF. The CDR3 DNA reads TGTGCCAGCAGTTACGTGACCTGGGGTGGCGAGCAGTACTTC.

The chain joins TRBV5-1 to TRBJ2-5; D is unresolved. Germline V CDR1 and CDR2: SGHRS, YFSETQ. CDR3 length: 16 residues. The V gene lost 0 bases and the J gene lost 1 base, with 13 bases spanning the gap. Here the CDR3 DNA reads TGCGCCAGCAGCTTGGCTGCTAACCTACTCCAAGAGACCCAGTACTTC. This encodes CASSLAANLLQETQYF.

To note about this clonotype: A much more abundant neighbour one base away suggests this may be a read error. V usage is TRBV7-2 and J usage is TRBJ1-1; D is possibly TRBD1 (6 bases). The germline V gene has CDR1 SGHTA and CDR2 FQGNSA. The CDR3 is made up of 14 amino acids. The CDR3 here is CDSSLRGAETEAFF. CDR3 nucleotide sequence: TGTGACAGCAGCTTAAGGGGGGCAGAGACTGAAGCTTTCTTT.

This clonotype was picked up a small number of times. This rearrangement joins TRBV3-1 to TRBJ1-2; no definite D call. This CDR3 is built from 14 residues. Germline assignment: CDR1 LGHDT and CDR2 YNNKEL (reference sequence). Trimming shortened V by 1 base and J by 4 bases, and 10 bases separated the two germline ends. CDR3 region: CASSQVTSSYGYTF. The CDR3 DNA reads TGTGCCAGCAGCCAAGTGACATCTTCCTATGGCTACACCTTC.

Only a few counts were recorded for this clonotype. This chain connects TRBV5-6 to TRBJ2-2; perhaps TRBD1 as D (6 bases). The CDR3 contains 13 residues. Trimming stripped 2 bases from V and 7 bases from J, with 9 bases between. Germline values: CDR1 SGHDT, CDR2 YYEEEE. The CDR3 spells CASSFTGHGELFF. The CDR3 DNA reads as TGTGCCAGCAGCTTTACAGGGCACGGGGAGCTGTTTTTT.

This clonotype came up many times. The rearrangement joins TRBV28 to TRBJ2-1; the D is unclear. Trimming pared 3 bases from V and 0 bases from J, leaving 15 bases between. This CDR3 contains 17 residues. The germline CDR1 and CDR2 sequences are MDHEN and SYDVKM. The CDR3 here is CASSFPLQSYSYNEQFF. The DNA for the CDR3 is TGTGCCAGCAGTTTTCCCTTACAGTCTTACTCCTACAATGAGCAGTTCTTC.

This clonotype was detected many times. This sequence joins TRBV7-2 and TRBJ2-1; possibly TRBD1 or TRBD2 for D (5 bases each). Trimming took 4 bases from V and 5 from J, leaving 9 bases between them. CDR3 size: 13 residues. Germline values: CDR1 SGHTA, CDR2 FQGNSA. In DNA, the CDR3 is TGTGCCAGCAGCTCTGGGACCAACAATGAGCAGTTCTTC. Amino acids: CASSSGTNNEQFF. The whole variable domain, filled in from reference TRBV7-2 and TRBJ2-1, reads GAGVSQSPSNKVTEKGKDVELRCDPISGHTALYWYRQSLGQGLEFLIYFQGNSAPDKSGLPSDRFSAERTGGSVSTLTIQRTQQEDSAVYLCASSSGTNNEQFFGPGTRLTVL.

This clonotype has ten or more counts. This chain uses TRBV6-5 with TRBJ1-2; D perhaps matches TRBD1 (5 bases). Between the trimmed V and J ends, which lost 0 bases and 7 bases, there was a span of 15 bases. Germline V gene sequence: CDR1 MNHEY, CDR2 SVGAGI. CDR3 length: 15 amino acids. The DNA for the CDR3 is TGTGCCAGCAGTTACTCGGTCCAGGGAAAAGGTGGCTACACCTTC. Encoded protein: CASSYSVQGKGGYTF.

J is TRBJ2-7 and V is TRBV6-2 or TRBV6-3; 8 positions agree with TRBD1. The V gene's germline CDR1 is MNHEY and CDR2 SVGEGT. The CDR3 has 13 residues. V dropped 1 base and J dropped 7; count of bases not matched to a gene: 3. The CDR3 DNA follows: TGTGCCAGCAGTTACTGGACAGGGTTTGAGCAGTACTTC. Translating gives CASSYWTGFEQYF.

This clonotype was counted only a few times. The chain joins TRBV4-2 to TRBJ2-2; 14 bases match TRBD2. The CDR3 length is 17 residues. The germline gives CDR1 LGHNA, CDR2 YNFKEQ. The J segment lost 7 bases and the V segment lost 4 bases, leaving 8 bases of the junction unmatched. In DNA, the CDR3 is TGTGCCAGCAGCCGGGATGGGACTAGCGGGAGTGGCGGGGAGCTGTTTTTT. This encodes CASSRDGTSGSGGELFF.

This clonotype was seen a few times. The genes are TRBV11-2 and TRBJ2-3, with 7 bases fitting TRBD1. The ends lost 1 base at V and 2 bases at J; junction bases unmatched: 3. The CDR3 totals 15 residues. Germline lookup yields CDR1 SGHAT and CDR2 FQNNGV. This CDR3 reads CASSLGDRNTDTQYF. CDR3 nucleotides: TGTGCCAGCAGCTTAGGGGACAGAAACACAGATACGCAGTATTTT.

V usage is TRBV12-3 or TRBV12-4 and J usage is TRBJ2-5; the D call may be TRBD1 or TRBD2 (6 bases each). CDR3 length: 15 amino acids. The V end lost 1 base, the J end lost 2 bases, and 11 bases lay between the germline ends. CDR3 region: CASSLVGGRQETQYF. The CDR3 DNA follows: TGTGCCAGCAGTTTAGTCGGGGGCAGACAAGAGACCCAGTACTTC.

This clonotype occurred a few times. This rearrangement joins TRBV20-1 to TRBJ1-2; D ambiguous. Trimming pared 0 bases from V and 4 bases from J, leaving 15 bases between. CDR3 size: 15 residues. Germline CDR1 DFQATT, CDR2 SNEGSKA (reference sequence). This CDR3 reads CSARDPATAPYGYTF. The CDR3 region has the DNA TGCAGTGCTAGAGATCCGGCTACGGCCCCCTATGGCTACACCTTC.

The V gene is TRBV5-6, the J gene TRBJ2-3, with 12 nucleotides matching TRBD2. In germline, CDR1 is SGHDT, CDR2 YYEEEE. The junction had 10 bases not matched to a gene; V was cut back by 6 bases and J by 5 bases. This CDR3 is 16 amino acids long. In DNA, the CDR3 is TGTGCCAGCACACGTCGGGCTAGCGGGAGGGGAGATACGCAGTATTTT. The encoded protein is CASTRRASGRGDTQYF. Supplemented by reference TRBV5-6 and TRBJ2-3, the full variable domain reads DAGVTQSPTHLIKTRGQQVTLRCSPKSGHDTVSWYQQALGQGPQFIFQYYEEEERQRGNFPDRFSGHQFPNYSSELNVNALLLGDSALYLCASTRRASGRGDTQYFGPGTRLTVL.

For the CDR3, the DNA is TGCAGTGCTAGAGACCCGACTCTTCAAGATACGCAGTATTTT. It specifies CSARDPTLQDTQYF. The chain couples TRBV20-1 to TRBJ2-3, with D unresolved. V lost 0 bases, J lost 5 bases, and 12 bases lay in between. The V gene's germline CDR1 is DFQATT and CDR2 SNEGSKA (reference sequence). The CDR3 runs 14 residues.

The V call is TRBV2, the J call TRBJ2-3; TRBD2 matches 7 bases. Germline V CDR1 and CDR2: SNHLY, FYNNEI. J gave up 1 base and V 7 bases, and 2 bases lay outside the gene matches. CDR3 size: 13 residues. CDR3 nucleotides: TGTGCCAGCAACCGGGAGGGCACAGATACGCAGTATTTT. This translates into CASNREGTDTQYF.

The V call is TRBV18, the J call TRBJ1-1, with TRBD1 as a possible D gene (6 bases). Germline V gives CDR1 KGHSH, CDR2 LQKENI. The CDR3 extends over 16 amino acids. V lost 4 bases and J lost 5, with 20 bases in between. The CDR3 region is CASSQSKGTIKTEAFF. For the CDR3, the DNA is TGTGCCAGCTCACAAAGTAAGGGGACAATTAAAACTGAAGCTTTCTTT.

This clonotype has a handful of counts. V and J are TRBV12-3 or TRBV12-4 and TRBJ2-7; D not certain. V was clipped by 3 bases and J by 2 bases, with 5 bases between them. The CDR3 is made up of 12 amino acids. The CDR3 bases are TGTGCCAGCAGTTTCCACACCTACGAGCAGTACTTC. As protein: CASSFHTYEQYF.

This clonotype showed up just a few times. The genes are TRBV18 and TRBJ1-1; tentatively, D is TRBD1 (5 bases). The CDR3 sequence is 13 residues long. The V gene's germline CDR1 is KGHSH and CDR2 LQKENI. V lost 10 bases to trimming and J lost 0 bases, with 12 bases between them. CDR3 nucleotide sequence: TGTGCCACCCAGGCAGGGCTGAACACTGAAGCTTTCTTT. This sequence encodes CATQAGLNTEAFF.

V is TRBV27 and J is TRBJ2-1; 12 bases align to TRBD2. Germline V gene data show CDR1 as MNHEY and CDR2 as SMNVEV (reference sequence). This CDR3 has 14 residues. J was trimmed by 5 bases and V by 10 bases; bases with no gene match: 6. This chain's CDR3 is CATASGRENNEQFF. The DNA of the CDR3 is TGTGCCACCGCTAGCGGGAGGGAAAACAATGAGCAGTTCTTC.

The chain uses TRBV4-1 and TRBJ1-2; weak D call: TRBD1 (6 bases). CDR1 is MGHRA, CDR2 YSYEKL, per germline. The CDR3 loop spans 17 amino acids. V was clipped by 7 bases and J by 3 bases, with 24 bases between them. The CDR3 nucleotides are TGCGCCAGCACGAGGACAGTAATCCCCTTTAATCACTATGGCTACACCTTC. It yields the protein CASTRTVIPFNHYGYTF.

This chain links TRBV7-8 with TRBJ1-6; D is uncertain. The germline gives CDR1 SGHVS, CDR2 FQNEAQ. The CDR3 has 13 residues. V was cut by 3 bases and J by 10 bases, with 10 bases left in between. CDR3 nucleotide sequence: TGTGCCAGCAGCTTGGGCACGGACTCACCCCTCCACTTT. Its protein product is CASSLGTDSPLHF. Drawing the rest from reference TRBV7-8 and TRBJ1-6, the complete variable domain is GAGVSQSPRYKVAKRGQDVALRCDPISGHVSLFWYQQALGQGPEFLTYFQNEAQLDKSGLPSDRFFAERPEGSVSTLKIQRTQQEDSAVYLCASSLGTDSPLHFGNGTRLTVT.

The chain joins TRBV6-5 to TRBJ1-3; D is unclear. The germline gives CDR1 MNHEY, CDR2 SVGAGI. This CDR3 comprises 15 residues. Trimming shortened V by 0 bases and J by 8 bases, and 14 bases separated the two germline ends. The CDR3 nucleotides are TGTGCCAGCAGTTACTCCGGACGGCGGTGGGACACCATATATTTT. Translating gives CASSYSGRRWDTIYF.

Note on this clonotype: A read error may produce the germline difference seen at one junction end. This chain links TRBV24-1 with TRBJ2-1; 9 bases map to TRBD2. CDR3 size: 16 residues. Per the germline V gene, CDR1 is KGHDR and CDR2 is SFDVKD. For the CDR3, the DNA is TGTGCCGCCAGTGATTTAGGCGGGAGGGCCAGGGATGAGCAGTTCTTC. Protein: CAASDLGGRARDEQFF.